The clone carrying this T cell receptor (beta chain) was seen a handful of times. The data were taken from a study of T-cell reconstitution after alpha-beta-depleted transplantation in children. TCRbeta library preparation incorporated unique molecular identifiers. Using its own MiXCR run on the PCR reads, TCRdb lists one record per CDR3 protein. The table records hundreds of thousands of distinct CDR3 sequences, around 17% of them present only once. Germline V lookup: CDR1 DFQATT, CDR2 SNEGSKA (reference sequence). The CDR3 sequence is 17 residues long. The V and J ends lost 4 bases and 2 bases, in that order; junction bases with no gene match: 10.

The specimen was PBMCs from the stem cell graft donor, collected from the stem cell graft. The clonotype was recovered from a human donor who donated a stem cell graft to a child with acute lymphoblastic leukemia. The chain combines TRBV20-1 with TRBJ2-5; TRBD2 agrees at 13 bases. DNA for the CDR3: TGCAGTGCTAACCTGATAAGGACTAGCGGGAGTCAAGAGACCCAGTACTTC. This translates into CSANLIRTSGSQETQYF.